This T cell receptor beta chain was sequenced in a study of T cells in women clearing cervical HPV infection. The overall study: Controls gave blood once infection was undetectable; cases at lesion identification. Study observations and caveats: TRBV6-7 relative abundance averaged roughly 0.1% in cases and about 0.17% in controls.

In germline, CDR1 is SGHVS, CDR2 FNYEAQ. The length of the CDR3 is 15 residues. V was shortened by 0 bases and J by 5 bases, with 14 bases between the two germline ends. Using immunoSEQ multiplex PCR, the repertoire was profiled, and TCRdb retains in-frame clones only, with some absent. The repertoire table contains 30,000 or so clones. As for this clone: As yet, its antigen is unknown. The CDR3 goes on 3 residues after the read ends, and that part is filled in from the germline J gene.

This clonotype originated in a woman between 18 and 70 years old with a cervical HPV16 infection that either progressed to CIN3+ or cleared (not recorded which). V and J are TRBV7-6 and TRBJ2-7; D unresolved. The sample taken for sequencing was blood buffy coat. The CDR3 is CASSLAKPGFDEQYF. Incomplete CDR3 DNA: TGTGCCAGCAGCTTAGCGAAACCCGGGTTCGACGAG. The complete variable domain, with remaining parts taken from reference TRBV7-6 and TRBJ2-7, reads GAGVSQSPRYKVTKRGQDVALRCDPISGHVSLYWYRQALGQGPEFLTYFNYEAQQDKSGLPNDRFSAERPEGSISTLTIQRTEQRDSAMYRCASSLAKPGFDEQYFGPGTRLTVT.